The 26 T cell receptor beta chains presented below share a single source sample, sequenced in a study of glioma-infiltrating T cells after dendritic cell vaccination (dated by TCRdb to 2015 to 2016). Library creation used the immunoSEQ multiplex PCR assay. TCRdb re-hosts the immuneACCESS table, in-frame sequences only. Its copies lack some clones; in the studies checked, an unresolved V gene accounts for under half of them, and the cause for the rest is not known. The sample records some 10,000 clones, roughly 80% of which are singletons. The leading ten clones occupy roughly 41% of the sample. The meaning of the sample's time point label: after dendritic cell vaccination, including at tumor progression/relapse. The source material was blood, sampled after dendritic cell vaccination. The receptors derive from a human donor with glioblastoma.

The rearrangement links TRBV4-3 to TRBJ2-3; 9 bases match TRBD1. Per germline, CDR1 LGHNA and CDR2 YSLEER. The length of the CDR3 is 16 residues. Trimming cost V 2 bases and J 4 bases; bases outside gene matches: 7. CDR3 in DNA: TGCGCCAGCAGCCAAACGGCGGACAGGGGTTCAGATACGCAGTATTTT. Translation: CASSQTADRGSDTQYF.

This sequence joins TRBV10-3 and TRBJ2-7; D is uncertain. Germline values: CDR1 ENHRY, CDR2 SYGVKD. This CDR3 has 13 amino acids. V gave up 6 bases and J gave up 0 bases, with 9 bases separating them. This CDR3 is CAIRERDSYEQYF. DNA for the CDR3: TGTGCCATCAGGGAGCGAGACTCCTACGAGCAGTACTTC.

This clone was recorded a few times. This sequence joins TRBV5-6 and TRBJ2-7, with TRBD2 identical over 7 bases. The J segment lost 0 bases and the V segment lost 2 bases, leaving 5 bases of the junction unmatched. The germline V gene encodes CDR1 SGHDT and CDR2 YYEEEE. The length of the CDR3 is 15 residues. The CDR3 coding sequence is TGTGCCAGCAGCTTTCTGAGCGGGGACTCCTACGAGCAGTACTTC. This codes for CASSFLSGDSYEQYF.

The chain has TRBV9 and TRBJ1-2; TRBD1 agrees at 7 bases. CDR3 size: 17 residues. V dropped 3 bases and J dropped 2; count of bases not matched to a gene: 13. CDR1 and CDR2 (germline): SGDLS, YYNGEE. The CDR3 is CASSADVRGVDNYGYTF. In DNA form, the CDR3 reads TGTGCCAGCAGCGCTGATGTCAGGGGGGTAGACAACTATGGCTACACCTTC.

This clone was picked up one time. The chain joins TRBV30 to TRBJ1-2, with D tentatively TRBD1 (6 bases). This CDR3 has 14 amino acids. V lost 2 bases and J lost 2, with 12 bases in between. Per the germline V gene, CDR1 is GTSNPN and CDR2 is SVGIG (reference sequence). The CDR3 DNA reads TGTGCCTGGAGTACGCATGGACAGAACTATGGCTACACCTTC. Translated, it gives CAWSTHGQNYGYTF.

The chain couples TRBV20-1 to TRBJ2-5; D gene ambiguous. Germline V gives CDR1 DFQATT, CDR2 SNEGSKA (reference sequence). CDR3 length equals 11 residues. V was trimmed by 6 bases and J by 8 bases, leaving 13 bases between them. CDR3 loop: CSAHYKETQYF. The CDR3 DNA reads TGCAGTGCCCACTATAAGGAAACCCAGTACTTC.

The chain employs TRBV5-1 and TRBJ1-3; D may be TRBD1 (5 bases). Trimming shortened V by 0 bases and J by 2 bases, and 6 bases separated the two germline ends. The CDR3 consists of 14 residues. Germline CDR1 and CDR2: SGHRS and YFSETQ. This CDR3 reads CASSLAGTGNTIYF. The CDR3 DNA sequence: TGCGCCAGCAGCTTGGCAGGGACTGGAAACACCATATATTTT.

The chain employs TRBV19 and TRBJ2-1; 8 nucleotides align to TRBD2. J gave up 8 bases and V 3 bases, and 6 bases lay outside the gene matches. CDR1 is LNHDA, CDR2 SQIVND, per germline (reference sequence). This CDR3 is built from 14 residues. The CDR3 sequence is CASSMLPGGDEQFF. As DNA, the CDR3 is TGTGCCAGTAGTATGCTCCCGGGGGGGGATGAGCAGTTCTTC.

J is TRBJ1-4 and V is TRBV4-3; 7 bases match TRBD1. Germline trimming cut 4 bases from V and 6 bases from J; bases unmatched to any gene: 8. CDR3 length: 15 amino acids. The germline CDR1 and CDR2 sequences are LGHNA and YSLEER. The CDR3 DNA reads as TGCGCCAGCAGCCCGGGAGACAGGGATGATGAAAAACTGTTTTTT. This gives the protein CASSPGDRDDEKLFF.

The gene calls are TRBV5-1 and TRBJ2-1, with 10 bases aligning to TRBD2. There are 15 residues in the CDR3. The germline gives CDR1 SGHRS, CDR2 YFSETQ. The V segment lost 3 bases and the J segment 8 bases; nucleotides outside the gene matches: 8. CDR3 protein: CASSYPSGSIYEQFF. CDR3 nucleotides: TGCGCCAGCAGCTACCCTAGCGGGAGCATCTATGAGCAGTTCTTC.

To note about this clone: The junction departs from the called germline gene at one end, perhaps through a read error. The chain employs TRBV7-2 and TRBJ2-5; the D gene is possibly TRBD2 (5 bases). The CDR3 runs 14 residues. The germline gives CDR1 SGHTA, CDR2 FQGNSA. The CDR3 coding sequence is TGTGCCAGCAACTTATCCCCGGGATGGGAGACCCAGTACTTC. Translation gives CASNLSPGWETQYF.

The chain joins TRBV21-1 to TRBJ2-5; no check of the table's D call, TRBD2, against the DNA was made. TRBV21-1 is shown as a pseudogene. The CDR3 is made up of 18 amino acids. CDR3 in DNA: TGTGCCAGCAGCAAAAGCGGGGGGACACCAAATCACCAAGAGACCCAGTACTTC. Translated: CASSKSGGTPNHQETQYF.

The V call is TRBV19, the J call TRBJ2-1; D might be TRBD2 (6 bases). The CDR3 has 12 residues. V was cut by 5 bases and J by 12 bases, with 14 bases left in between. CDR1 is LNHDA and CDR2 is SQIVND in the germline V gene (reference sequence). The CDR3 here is CASSVGGRAQFF. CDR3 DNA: TGTGCCAGTAGTGTGGGAGGCAGGGCGCAGTTCTTC.

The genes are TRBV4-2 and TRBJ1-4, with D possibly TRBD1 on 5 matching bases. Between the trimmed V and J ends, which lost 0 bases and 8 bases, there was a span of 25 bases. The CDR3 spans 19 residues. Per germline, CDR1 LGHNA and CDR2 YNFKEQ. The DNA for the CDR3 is TGTGCCAGCAGCCAAGACCTAAACACTCCCGGGCCGCGGGGGGAAAAACTGTTTTTT. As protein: CASSQDLNTPGPRGEKLFF.

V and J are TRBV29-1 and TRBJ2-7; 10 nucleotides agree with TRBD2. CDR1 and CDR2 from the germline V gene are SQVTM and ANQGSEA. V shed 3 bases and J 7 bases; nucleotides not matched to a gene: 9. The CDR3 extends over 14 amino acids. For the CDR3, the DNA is TGCAGCGTTGAGGAGCGGGAGGGTCTGAGGGAGCAGTACTTC. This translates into CSVEEREGLREQYF.

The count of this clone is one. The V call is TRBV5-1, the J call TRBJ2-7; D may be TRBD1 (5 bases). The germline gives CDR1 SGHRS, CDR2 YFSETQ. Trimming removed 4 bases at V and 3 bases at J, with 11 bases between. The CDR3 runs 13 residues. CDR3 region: CASSAGHYYEQYF. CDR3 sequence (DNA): TGCGCCAGCAGCGCCGGACACTACTACGAGCAGTACTTC.

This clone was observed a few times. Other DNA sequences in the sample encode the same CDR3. The CDR3 sequence is CSVAGGPGTGELFF. The DNA for the CDR3 is TGCAGCGTTGCGGGAGGGCCGGGCACCGGGGAGCTGTTTTTT. V and J are TRBV29-1 and TRBJ2-2, with 8 bases identical to TRBD2. This CDR3 region has 14 residues. Germline V gene lookup returns CDR1 SQVTM and CDR2 ANQGSEA. V shed 4 bases, J shed 4 bases, and the junction held 5 bases outside the gene matches.

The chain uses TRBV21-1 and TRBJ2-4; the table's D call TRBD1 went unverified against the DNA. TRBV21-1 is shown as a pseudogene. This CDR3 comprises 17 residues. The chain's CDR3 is CASSKRQGLLAKNIQYF. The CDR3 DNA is TGTGCCAGCAGCAAACGACAGGGACTGCTAGCCAAAAACATTCAGTACTTC.

This CDR3 reads CASSPTGLWMRNQPQHF. DNA for the CDR3: TGTGCCAGCAGCCCAACAGGTCTTTGGATGCGCAATCAGCCCCAGCATTTT. The chain couples TRBV7-3 to TRBJ1-5, with D possibly being TRBD1 (5 bases). Germline V gene sequence: CDR1 SGHTA, CDR2 FQGTGA. With 5 bases removed from V and 2 bases from J, the gap between germline ends came to 19 bases. This CDR3 has 17 residues.

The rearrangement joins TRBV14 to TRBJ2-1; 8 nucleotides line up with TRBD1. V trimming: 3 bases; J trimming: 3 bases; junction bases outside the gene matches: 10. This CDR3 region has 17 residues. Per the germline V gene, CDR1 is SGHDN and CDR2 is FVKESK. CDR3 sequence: CASSHLIGQGLYNEQFF. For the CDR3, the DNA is TGTGCCAGCAGCCATCTCATAGGACAGGGTCTCTACAATGAGCAGTTCTTC.

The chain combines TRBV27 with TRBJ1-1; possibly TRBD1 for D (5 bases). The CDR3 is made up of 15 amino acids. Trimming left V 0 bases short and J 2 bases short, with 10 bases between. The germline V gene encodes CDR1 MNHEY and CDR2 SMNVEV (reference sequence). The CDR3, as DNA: TGTGCCAGCAGTTTATCGCAGGGCCGAAACACTGAAGCTTTCTTT. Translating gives CASSLSQGRNTEAFF.

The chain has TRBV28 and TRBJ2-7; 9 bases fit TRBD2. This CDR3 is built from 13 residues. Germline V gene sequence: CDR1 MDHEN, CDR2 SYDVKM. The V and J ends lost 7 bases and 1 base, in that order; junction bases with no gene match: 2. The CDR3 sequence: CASISGGSYEQYF. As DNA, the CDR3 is TGTGCCAGCATTAGCGGGGGATCCTACGAGCAGTACTTC.

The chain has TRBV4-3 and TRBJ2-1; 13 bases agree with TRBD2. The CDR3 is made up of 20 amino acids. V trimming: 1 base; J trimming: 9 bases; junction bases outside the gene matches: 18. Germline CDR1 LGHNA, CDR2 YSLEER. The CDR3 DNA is TGCGCCAGCAGCCAAGGAGCATGGACTAGCGGGAGCGTGGGCTCGGGTGAGCAGTTCTTC. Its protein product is CASSQGAWTSGSVGSGEQFF.

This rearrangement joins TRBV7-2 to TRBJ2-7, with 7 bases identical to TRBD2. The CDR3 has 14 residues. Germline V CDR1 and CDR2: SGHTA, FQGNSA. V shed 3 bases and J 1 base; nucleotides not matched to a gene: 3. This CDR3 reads CASSFIGGSYEQYF. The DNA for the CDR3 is TGTGCCAGCAGCTTCATCGGGGGGTCCTACGAGCAGTACTTC.

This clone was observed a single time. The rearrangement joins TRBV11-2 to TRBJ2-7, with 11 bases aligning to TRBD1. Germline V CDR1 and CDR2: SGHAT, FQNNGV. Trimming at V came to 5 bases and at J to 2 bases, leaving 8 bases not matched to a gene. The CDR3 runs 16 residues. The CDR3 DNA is TGTGCCAGCAGCAAAACTCCGGGACAGGGGGCCTACGAGCAGTACTTC. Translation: CASSKTPGQGAYEQYF.

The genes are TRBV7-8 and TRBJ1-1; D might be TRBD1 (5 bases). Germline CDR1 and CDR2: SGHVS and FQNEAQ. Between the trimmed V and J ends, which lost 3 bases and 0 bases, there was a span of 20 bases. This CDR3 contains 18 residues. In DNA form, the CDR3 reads TGTGCCAGCAGCTTTGGCCTCAGGGCCCTACTAATGAACACTGAAGCTTTCTTT. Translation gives CASSFGLRALLMNTEAFF.